This T cell receptor (beta chain) was retrieved from a study of blood T cells in healthy people across ages. A J-beta primer mix and a sample-barcoded 5' primer were used in a second PCR of about 7 to 12 cycles. Each CDR3 protein gets one entry after TCRdb re-called the 5' RACE reads with MiXCR. The sample contains 1.5 million to 2 million distinct CDR3 sequences, about 30% of which appear only once. Trimming cost V 2 bases and J 2 bases, with 18 bases left between them. The CDR3 totals 16 residues. The germline V gene has CDR1 SQVTM and CDR2 ANQGSEA. Aged roughly 6 to 100, donors were systemically healthy Caucasians from Russia. The total RNA that was extracted per sample amounted to at least 5 micrograms. This clonotype was counted ten times or more. As yet, its antigen is unknown. Study-level points and caveats: Naive and antigen-experienced cells were not separated, limiting conclusive comparison.

What was sequenced was blood. The chain links TRBV29-1 to TRBJ1-2, with D possibly being TRBD1 (6 bases). The origin of this receptor is a woman in her 30s in good health. CDR3 protein: CSVERWGGQANYGYTF. CDR3 coding DNA: TGCAGCGTTGAAAGGTGGGGGGGACAAGCGAACTATGGCTACACCTTC. The full variable domain, with the rest looked up from reference TRBV29-1 and TRBJ1-2, is SAVISQKPSRDICQRGTSLTIQCQVDSQVTMMFWYRQQPGQSLTLIATANQGSEATYESGFVIDKFPISRPNLTFSTLTVSNMSPEDSSIYLCSVERWGGQANYGYTFGSGTRLTVV.